This T cell receptor (beta chain) was recorded in a study of blood T cell repertoires in COVID-19 (dated by TCRdb to about 2020). Background on the whole study: Collaborator samples came from the United States, Italy and Spain and covered acute and convalescent phases of COVID-19. The material from the prospective study consisted of cDNA or gDNA derived from T cells, B-cell-depleted T cells, or PBMCs. Subjects who had been exposed to COVID-19, were actively infected with it, or had recovered from it provided the deeply sampled blood TCRbeta repertoires that made up the dataset. The repertoires were made available in a free public database intended to serve as a resource for research on the immune response to SARS-CoV-2. The samples were drawn from two sources: the first 160 participants of the ongoing ImmuneRACE study, and 950 to 1,500 subjects contributed by 6 global collaborators. The sample metadata nearly always contained a de-identified subject ID, COVID-19 status, age in years and sex. Where available, HLA class I and class II types were taken from metadata supplied by the sample provider and were not determined by assay-based typing. The study at large found these results: Clinical and demographic metadata were provided uncurated, with the amount varying by source and participant.

This clone appeared a single time. No cognate antigen has been identified for it. No base quality values were provided; no much bigger clone lies one nucleotide off. TCRbeta CDR3 regions were amplified from genomic DNA using the immunoSEQ Assay, a bias-controlled multiplex PCR. On the study's bioinformatics: The number of nucleated cells in each sample was estimated by amplification of reference gene primers within the assay. Sequence reads were collapsed and filtered to measure the absolute abundance of every unique TCRbeta CDR3 rearrangement. Productive Simpson clonality was computed per sample as the square root of Simpson's diversity index over productive rearrangements. TCRdb mirrors the immuneACCESS table, restricted to in-frame sequences. Some clones are absent from its copies; in checked studies, under half trace to an unresolved V gene, and the reason for the others is unknown. V and J calls and clone size come straight from that table; D and trimming were deduced from the DNA. The sample table shows some 290,000 clones, and around four fifths are seen once. Jointly, the top ten make up about 4.5% of the sample.

After removal of 4 bases from V and 6 bases from J, the junction retains 6 bases not matched to a gene. CDR1 is given as SGHRS and CDR2 as YFSETQ, both from the germline V gene. From cysteine to phenylalanine, the CDR3 is 15 amino acids long. This entry keeps only the CDR3 DNA: 45 bases, framed from base 1. Samples from volunteer blood donors who had recovered from COVID-19 were contributed by a second Seattle source. Collaborating institutions collected whole blood in K2EDTA tubes following their own protocols. Collaborator samples were shipped for TCRbeta analysis as frozen whole blood, isolated PBMCs, or DNA extracted from either sample type.

This TCR was recovered from a man in his 60s who had recovered from COVID-19. Sequencing input: peripheral blood. This sequence uses TRBV5-1 and TRBJ2-2, and 10 bases in between align with TRBD2. CDR3 loop: CASSKLAGPAGELFF. The nucleotide sequence reads TGCGCCAGCAGCAAACTAGCGGGGCCCGCCGGGGAGCTGTTTTTT.